This T cell receptor (beta chain) was captured in a study of breast tumors, draining lymph nodes, adjacent tissues. Findings and caveats of the study: Tumor TCR diversity was below lymph nodes but above nontumor tissue.

This clonotype showed up many times. Its antigen is undetermined. The lymph nodes were axillary draining lymph nodes from breast cancer patients. Losses at the gene ends were 6 bases for V and 1 base for J; bases not matched to a gene: 7. The CDR3 has 16 residues. Germline V gene lookup returns CDR1 MGHRA and CDR2 YSYEKL. TCRdb processed the multiplex PCR reads anew with MiXCR; each CDR3 protein has one entry. This table has fewer than 150,000 distinct CDR3 sequences, less than 25% appearing once. The sequence came from a female donor with breast cancer. Some clones in this sample may be carry-over from other donors' samples. Sequencing input: axillary lymph node tissue. The chain couples TRBV4-1 to TRBJ2-2; 8 positions match TRBD1. The CDR3, as DNA: TGCGCCAGCAGGTCCGCCGGGACAGGGAACACCGGGGAGCTGTTTTTT. Translating gives CASRSAGTGNTGELFF.